A selection of T cell receptor beta chains follows, all from one sample in a study of vaccination and CD4 T cells after COVID-19. TCRdb ran MiXCR on the PCR reads and lists one entry per CDR3 protein. The table records about 21,000 distinct CDR3 sequences, 60% of them present only once. Their cognate antigens are unknown. The material was CD4+ T cells from blood, cultured in vitro, obtained after SARS-CoV-2 vaccination. The receptors derive from a human donor who had recovered from COVID-19. CDR3s include the opening cysteine and the closing phenylalanine or tryptophan. Each record gives: clone size, J gene, D gene, V gene, CDR3 protein, CDR3 DNA. A D gene is named only where the DNA matches it firmly. The size of a clone is reported for some rows only, either as once, few or many, or as a class for expanded clones.

>.|TRBJ1-1|.|TRBV2
CATRMNTEAFF
TGTGCCACAAGGATGAACACTGAAGCTTTCTTT
>.|TRBJ1-2|TRBD1|TRBV6-1
CASSERTGDSNYGYTF
TGTGCCAGCAGTGAACGGACAGGGGATTCGAACTATGGCTACACCTTC
>.|TRBJ1-2|TRBD1|TRBV6-1
CASSRQGAGGYTF
TGTGCCAGCAGTCGACAGGGGGCAGGCGGCTACACCTTC
>.|TRBJ2-2|TRBD1|TRBV6-2/TRBV6-3
CASSLGQGARNTGELFF
TGTGCCAGCAGTTTAGGGCAGGGGGCGCGGAACACCGGGGAGCTGTTTTTT
>.|TRBJ2-7|.|TRBV6-1
CASRTGSKYEQYF
TGTGCCAGTAGGACGGGGTCCAAGTACGAGCAGTACTTC
>.|TRBJ1-2|.|TRBV4-3
CASSQEPEYNYGYTF
TGCGCCAGCAGCCAAGAGCCGGAGTATAACTATGGCTACACCTTC
>few|TRBJ2-7|.|TRBV14
CASSLAGGRRVQQYF
TGTGCCAGCAGCCTAGCTGGAGGGCGCCGTGTACAGCAGTACTTC
>.|TRBJ2-5|.|TRBV7-2
CASSLGHTIETQYF
TGTGCCAGCAGCTTGGGACACACGATAGAGACCCAGTACTTC
>.|TRBJ2-7|TRBD2|TRBV7-8
CASSNKAGVYSEQYF
TGTGCCAGCAGCAACAAAGCGGGAGTTTATAGCGAGCAGTACTTC
>few|TRBJ1-2|TRBD1|TRBV7-2
CASSQPGQINYGYTF
TGTGCCAGCAGCCAACCGGGACAGATTAACTATGGCTACACCTTC
>.|TRBJ1-5|TRBD1|TRBV12-3/TRBV12-4
CASSPGQGVNQPQHF
TGTGCCAGCAGTCCGGGACAGGGGGTCAATCAGCCCCAGCATTTT
>few|TRBJ1-6|TRBD1|TRBV24-1
CATQPGQIGSPLHF
TGTGCCACCCAACCGGGACAGATCGGTTCACCCCTCCACTTT
>.|TRBJ1-2|TRBD1|TRBV20-1
CSASQGALYGYTF
TGCAGTGCTAGCCAGGGGGCCTTATATGGCTACACCTTC
>.|TRBJ1-6|.|TRBV14
CASSLTANSPLHF
TGTGCCAGCAGCTTGACGGCGAATTCACCCCTCCACTTT
>.|TRBJ1-5|.|TRBV6-2/TRBV6-3
CASSYGGHQPQHF
TGTGCCAGCAGTTACGGGGGGCATCAGCCCCAGCATTTT
>.|TRBJ2-2|.|TRBV11-3
CASSPRDHNTGELFF
TGTGCCAGCAGCCCCCGGGACCACAACACCGGGGAGCTGTTTTTT
>.|TRBJ1-3|.|TRBV6-1
CASRKTGAENTIYF
TGTGCCAGTCGCAAGACGGGGGCCGAAAACACCATATATTTT
>few|TRBJ1-5|.|TRBV2
CASSRARGSQPQHF
TGTGCCAGCAGCCGCGCCCGGGGATCCCAGCCCCAGCATTTT
>few|TRBJ2-7|.|TRBV20-1
CSASGSKPSSYEQYF
TGCAGTGCTAGCGGGAGTAAACCAAGCTCCTACGAGCAGTACTTC
>.|TRBJ1-2|.|TRBV20-1
CSVDRGNPF
TGCAGTGTTGACCGGGGAAATCCGTTC
>.|TRBJ1-2|.|TRBV10-3
CAISEGGYGYTF
TGTGCCATCAGTGAAGGGGGCTATGGCTACACCTTC
>.|TRBJ1-5|TRBD1|TRBV18
CASSRWTGGRGRNQPQHF
TGTGCCAGCTCACGGTGGACAGGGGGTAGGGGACGCAATCAGCCCCAGCATTTT
>.|TRBJ1-1|.|TRBV6-2/TRBV6-3
CASSYTGGTEAFF
TGTGCCAGCAGTTATACGGGAGGGACTGAAGCTTTCTTT
>.|TRBJ1-5|.|TRBV6-1
CASSPGTNTPPQHF
TGTGCCAGCAGTCCCGGGACAAACACCCCGCCCCAGCATTTT
>.|TRBJ1-2|.|TRBV6-2/TRBV6-3
CASSDVIGDALGYGYTF
TGTGCCAGCAGTGACGTCATAGGGGACGCCTTGGGCTATGGCTACACCTTC
>.|TRBJ1-1|.|TRBV7-3
CASSSTGGLRSNTEAFF
TGTGCCAGCAGCTCGACGGGGGGTCTCCGATCGAACACTGAAGCTTTCTTT
>.|TRBJ2-7|.|TRBV20-1
CSATSAGYHEQYF
TGCAGTGCGACCTCCGCCGGGTACCACGAGCAGTACTTC
>.|TRBJ2-5|.|TRBV11-2
CASSITTQGIETQYF
TGTGCCAGCAGTATTACGACGCAGGGTATTGAGACCCAGTACTTC
>few|TRBJ1-1|.|TRBV11-2
CASSSPGGTEAFF
TGTGCCAGCAGCTCCCCGGGGGGCACTGAAGCTTTCTTT
>few|TRBJ1-6|TRBD1|TRBV2
CASSVDRVVNNSPLHF
TGTGCCAGCAGCGTTGACAGGGTTGTGAATAATTCACCCCTCCACTTT
>.|TRBJ1-2|.|TRBV6-4
CASSDGGGYTF
TGTGCCAGCAGTGACGGGGGCGGCTACACCTTC
>.|TRBJ2-1|TRBD1|TRBV12-3/TRBV12-4
CASREAGRNRGQGGEQFF
TGTGCCAGCAGAGAAGCGGGTCGAAACAGGGGGCAAGGGGGTGAGCAGTTCTTC
>.|TRBJ1-3|.|TRBV5-1
CASSLEGGSRNTIYF
TGCGCCAGCAGCTTGGAGGGGGGCTCGAGAAACACCATATATTTT
>.|TRBJ1-6|.|TRBV12-3/TRBV12-4
CASSLTSSYNSPLHF
TGTGCCAGCAGTTTAACGAGCTCCTATAATTCACCCCTCCACTTT
>once|TRBJ1-3|.|TRBV6-1
CASSRVLSSGNTIYF
TGTGCCAGCAGTCGGGTCCTGAGCTCTGGAAACACCATATATTTT
>.|TRBJ1-1|TRBD1|TRBV27
CASSDRTGRAFF
TGTGCCAGCAGTGACCGGACAGGGAGAGCTTTCTTT
>.|TRBJ2-7|.|TRBV7-6
CASSLVAGEVEQYF
TGTGCCAGCAGCTTAGTCGCAGGGGAGGTCGAGCAGTACTTC
>once|TRBJ2-1|.|TRBV7-2
CASSLGIGTHNEQFF
TGTGCCAGCAGCTTAGGGATCGGGACCCATAATGAGCAGTTCTTC
>.|TRBJ1-1|.|TRBV5-6
CASSLVGGGAMNTEAFF
TGTGCCAGCAGCTTGGTAGGGGGGGGCGCAATGAACACTGAAGCTTTCTTT
>few|TRBJ1-5|.|TRBV7-8
CASSPNGGGRRRNQPQHF
TGTGCCAGCAGCCCAAACGGGGGGGGGAGGCGACGCAATCAGCCCCAGCATTTT
>.|TRBJ2-7|TRBD2|TRBV29-1
CSVEGWGGVTYEQYF
TGCAGCGTTGAAGGGTGGGGAGGGGTAACCTACGAGCAGTACTTC
>.|TRBJ2-5|TRBD1|TRBV7-2
CASSSTGPGPQYF
TGTGCCAGCAGCTCGACAGGGCCGGGACCCCAGTACTTC
>.|TRBJ1-5|.|TRBV27
CASSRLSTDSNQPQHF
TGTGCCAGCAGTCGCCTTTCGACAGATAGCAATCAGCCCCAGCATTTT
>.|TRBJ2-1|.|TRBV27
CASSPAHRSSYNEQFF
TGTGCCAGCAGTCCCGCCCATCGTAGCTCCTACAATGAGCAGTTCTTC
>few|TRBJ2-1|.|TRBV20-1
CSTPGSSYNEQFF
TGCAGTACTCCCGGGAGCTCCTACAATGAGCAGTTCTTC
>.|TRBJ1-2|.|TRBV4-2
CASSQEGRVGGYTF
TGTGCCAGCAGCCAAGAGGGCAGGGTGGGCGGCTACACCTTC
>.|TRBJ1-5|.|TRBV24-1
CATSDRRQWQPQHF
TGTGCCACCAGTGACCGCAGACAGTGGCAGCCCCAGCATTTT
>.|TRBJ1-4|.|TRBV20-1
CSAPPGGGLGEKLFF
TGCAGTGCCCCCCCTGGAGGGGGGTTAGGTGAAAAACTGTTTTTT
>.|TRBJ2-2|.|TRBV6-1
CASRDPNTGELFF
TGTGCCAGCAGGGACCCGAACACCGGGGAGCTGTTTTTT
>once|TRBJ2-5|.|TRBV7-2
CASSFDLFGGKASETQYF
TGTGCCAGCAGCTTCGATTTGTTTGGAGGCAAGGCTTCGGAGACCCAGTACTTC
>few|TRBJ1-1|.|TRBV2
CASTGATEAFF
TGTGCCAGCACCGGGGCCACTGAAGCTTTCTTT
>.|TRBJ1-1|TRBD1|TRBV7-8
CASSLVQGASTEAFF
TGTGCCAGCAGCTTAGTCCAGGGGGCGAGTACTGAAGCTTTCTTT
>.|TRBJ1-1|TRBD1|TRBV6-1
CASSPLTGWDTEAFF
TGTGCCAGCAGTCCGTTGACAGGGTGGGACACTGAAGCTTTCTTT
>.|TRBJ2-1|.|TRBV20-1
CSASGSVSSYNEQFF
TGCAGTGCTAGTGGGTCTGTCAGCTCCTACAATGAGCAGTTCTTC
>.|TRBJ2-4|.|TRBV11-3
CASSFFREGNIQYF
TGTGCCAGCAGCTTCTTCCGGGAAGGAAACATTCAGTACTTC
>.|TRBJ2-2|TRBD2|TRBV11-3
CASSPGGAGGGATGELFF
TGTGCCAGCAGTCCCGGGGGTGCTGGCGGGGGGGCCACCGGGGAGCTGTTTTTT
>few|TRBJ1-1|TRBD1|TRBV20-1
CSALGQGVLFSEAFF
TGCAGTGCCCTGGGGCAGGGGGTTCTGTTCAGTGAAGCTTTCTTT
>.|TRBJ1-1|TRBD1|TRBV27
CASSRRGRVTEAFF
TGTGCCAGCAGCCGAAGGGGGCGCGTCACTGAAGCTTTCTTT
>.|TRBJ1-1|.|TRBV11-2
CASSPIDRSTEAFF
TGTGCCAGCAGCCCGATAGACAGGAGCACTGAAGCTTTCTTT
>.|TRBJ2-2|TRBD2|TRBV6-1
CASKGLAGAGVDGELFF
TGTGCCAGCAAAGGACTAGCGGGAGCGGGCGTCGACGGGGAGCTGTTTTTT